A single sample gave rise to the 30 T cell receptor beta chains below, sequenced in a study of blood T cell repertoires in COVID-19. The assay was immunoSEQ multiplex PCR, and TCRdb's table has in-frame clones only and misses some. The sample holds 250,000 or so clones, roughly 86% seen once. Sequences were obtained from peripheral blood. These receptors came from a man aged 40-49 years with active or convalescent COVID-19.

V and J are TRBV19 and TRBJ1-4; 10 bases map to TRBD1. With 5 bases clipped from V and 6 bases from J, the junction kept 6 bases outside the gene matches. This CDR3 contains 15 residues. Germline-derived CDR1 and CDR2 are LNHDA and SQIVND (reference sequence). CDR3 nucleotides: TGTGCCAGTAGTTCCGCCGGGACAGGGGATGAAAAACTGTTTTTT. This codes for CASSSAGTGDEKLFF.

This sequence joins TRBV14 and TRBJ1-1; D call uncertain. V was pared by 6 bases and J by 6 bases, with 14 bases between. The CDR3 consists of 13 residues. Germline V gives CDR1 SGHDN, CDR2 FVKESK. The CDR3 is CASSLRRVAEAFF. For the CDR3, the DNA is TGTGCCAGCAGTCTCAGGAGGGTAGCTGAAGCTTTCTTT.

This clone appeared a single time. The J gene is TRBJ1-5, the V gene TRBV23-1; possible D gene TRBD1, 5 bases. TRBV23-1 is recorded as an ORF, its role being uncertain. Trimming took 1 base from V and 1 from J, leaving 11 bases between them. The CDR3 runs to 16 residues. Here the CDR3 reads CASSQWQGKSNQPQHF. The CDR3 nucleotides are TGCGCCAGCAGTCAATGGCAGGGAAAAAGCAATCAGCCCCAGCATTTT.

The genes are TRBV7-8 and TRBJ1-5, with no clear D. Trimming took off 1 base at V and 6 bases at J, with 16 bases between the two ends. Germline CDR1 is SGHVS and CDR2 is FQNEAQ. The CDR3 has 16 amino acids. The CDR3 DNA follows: TGTGCCAGCAGCTTAGGGGAGGCAGAGAGAAGTCAGCCCCAGCATTTT. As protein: CASSLGEAERSQPQHF.

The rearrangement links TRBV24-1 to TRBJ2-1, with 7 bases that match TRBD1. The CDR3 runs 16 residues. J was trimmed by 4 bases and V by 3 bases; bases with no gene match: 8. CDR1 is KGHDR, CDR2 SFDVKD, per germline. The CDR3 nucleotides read TGTGCCACCAGTGATCCCTACAGGGGCCCTTACAATGAGCAGTTCTTC. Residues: CATSDPYRGPYNEQFF.

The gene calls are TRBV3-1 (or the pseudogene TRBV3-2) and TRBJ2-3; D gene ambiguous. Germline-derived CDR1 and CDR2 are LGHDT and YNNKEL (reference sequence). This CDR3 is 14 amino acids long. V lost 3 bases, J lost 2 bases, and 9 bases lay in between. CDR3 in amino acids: CASSQDTITDTQYF. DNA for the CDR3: TGTGCCAGCAGCCAGGATACTATCACAGATACGCAGTATTTT.

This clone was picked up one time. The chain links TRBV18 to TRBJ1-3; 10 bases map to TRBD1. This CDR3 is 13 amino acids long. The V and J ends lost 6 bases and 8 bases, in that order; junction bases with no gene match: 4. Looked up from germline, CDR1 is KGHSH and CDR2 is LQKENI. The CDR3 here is CASSSGTGDTIYF. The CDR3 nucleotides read TGTGCCAGCTCTTCCGGGACAGGGGACACCATATATTTT.

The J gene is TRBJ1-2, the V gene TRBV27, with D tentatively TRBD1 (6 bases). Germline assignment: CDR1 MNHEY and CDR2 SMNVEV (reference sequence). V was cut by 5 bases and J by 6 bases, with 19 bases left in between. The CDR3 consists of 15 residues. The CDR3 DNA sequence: TGTGCCAGCAGTACCTTCCAGGGGATGGTGGATGGCTACACCTTC. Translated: CASSTFQGMVDGYTF.

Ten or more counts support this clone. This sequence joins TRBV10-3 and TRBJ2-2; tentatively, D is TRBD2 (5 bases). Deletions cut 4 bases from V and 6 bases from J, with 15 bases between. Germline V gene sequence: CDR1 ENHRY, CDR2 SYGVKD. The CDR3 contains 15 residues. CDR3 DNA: TGTGCCATCAGTGCCGACTGGCGTAGCGCCGGGGAGCTGTTTTTT. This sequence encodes CAISADWRSAGELFF.

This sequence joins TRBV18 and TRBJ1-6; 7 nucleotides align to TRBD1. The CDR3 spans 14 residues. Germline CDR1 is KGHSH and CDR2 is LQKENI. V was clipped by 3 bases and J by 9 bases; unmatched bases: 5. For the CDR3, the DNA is TGTGCCAGCTCACCCCGACAGGGAACTTCACCCCTCCACTTT. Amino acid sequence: CASSPRQGTSPLHF.

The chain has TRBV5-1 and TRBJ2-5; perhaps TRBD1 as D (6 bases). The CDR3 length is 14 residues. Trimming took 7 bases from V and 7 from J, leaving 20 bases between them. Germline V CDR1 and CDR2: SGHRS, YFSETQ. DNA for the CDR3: TGCGCCAGCCGACCGCCAGGGGCCGTGTGGACCCAGTACTTC. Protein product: CASRPPGAVWTQYF.

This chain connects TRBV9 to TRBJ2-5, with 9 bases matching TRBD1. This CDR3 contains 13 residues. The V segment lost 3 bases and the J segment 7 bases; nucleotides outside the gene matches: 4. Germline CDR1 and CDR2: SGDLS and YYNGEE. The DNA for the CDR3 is TGTGCCAGCAGCGACAGGGGGCGAGGGACCCAGTACTTC. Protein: CASSDRGRGTQYF.

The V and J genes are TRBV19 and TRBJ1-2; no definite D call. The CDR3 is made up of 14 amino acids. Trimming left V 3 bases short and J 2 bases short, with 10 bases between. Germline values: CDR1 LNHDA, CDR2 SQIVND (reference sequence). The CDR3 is CASSIGRLNYGYTF. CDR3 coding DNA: TGTGCCAGTAGTATTGGGAGGCTGAACTATGGCTACACCTTC. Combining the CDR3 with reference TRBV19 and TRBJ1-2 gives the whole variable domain DGGITQSPKYLFRKEGQNVTLSCEQNLNHDAMYWYRQDPGQGLRLIYYSQIVNDFQKGDIAEGYSVSREKKESFPLTVTSAQKNPTAFYLCASSIGRLNYGYTFGSGTRLTVV.

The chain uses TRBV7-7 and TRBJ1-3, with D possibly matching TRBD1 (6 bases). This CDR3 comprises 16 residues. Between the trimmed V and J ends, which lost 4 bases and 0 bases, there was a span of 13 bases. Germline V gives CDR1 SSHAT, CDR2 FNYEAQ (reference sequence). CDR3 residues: CASSSRTAFSGNTIYF. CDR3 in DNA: TGTGCCAGCAGCTCCCGGACAGCGTTCTCTGGAAACACCATATATTTT.

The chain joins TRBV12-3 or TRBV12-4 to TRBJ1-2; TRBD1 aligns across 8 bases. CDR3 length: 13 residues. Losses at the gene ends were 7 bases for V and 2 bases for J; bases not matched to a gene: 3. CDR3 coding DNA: TGTGCCAGCACACGACAGGGGAACTATGGCTACACCTTC. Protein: CASTRQGNYGYTF.

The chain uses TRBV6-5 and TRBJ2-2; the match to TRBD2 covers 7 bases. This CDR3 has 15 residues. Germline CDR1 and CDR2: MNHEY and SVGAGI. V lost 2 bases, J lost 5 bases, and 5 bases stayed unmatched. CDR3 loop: CASSYGQRETGELFF. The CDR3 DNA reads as TGTGCCAGCAGTTACGGTCAGCGGGAAACCGGGGAGCTGTTTTTT.

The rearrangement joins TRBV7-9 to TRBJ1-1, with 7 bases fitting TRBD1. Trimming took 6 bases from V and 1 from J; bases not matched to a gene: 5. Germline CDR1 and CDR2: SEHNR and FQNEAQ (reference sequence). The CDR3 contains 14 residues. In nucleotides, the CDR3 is TGTGCCAGCAGGCCACAGGGGCCGAACACTGAAGCTTTCTTT. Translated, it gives CASRPQGPNTEAFF.

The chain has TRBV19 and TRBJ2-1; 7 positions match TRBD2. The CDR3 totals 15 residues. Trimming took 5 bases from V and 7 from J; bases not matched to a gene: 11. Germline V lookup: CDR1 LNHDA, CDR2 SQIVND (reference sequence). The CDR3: CASSPPGTKGNEQFF. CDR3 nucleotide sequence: TGTGCCAGTAGTCCCCCCGGGACTAAGGGTAATGAGCAGTTCTTC.

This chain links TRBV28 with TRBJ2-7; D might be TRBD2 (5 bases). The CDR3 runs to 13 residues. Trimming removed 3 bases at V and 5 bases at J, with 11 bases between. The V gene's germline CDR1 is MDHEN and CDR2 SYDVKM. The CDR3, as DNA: TGTGCCAGCAGTTTGTCCCCGGGGAACGAGCAGTACTTC. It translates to CASSLSPGNEQYF.

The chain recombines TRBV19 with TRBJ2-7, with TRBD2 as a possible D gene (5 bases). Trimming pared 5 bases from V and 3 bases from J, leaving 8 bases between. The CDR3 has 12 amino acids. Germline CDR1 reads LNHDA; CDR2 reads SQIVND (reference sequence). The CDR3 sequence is CASSPGGYEQYF. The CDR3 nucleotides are TGTGCCAGTAGTCCCGGAGGCTACGAGCAGTACTTC.

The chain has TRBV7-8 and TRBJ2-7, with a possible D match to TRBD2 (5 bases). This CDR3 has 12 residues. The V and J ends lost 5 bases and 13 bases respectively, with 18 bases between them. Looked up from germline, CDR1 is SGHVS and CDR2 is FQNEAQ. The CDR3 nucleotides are TGTGCCAGCAGCCCAGGACTGCAAAAAGGCTACTTC. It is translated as CASSPGLQKGYF.

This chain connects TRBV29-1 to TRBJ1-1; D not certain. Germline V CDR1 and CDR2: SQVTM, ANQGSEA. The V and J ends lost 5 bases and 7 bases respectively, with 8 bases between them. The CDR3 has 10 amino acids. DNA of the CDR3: TGCAGCGTTACTCTTATTGAAGCTTTCTTT. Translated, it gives CSVTLIEAFF.

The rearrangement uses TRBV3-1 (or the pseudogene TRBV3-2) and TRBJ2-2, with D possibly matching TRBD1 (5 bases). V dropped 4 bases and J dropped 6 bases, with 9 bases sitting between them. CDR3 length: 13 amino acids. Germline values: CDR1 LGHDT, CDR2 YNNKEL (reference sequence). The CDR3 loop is CASSPQGPGELFF. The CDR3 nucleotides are TGTGCCAGCAGCCCCCAGGGCCCCGGGGAGCTGTTTTTT.

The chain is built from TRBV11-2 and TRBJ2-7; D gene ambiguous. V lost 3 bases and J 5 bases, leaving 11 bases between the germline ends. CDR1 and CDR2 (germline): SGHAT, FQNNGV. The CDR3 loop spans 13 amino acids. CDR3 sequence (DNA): TGTGCCAGCAGCTTGGGCCATAAGAACGAGCAGTACTTC. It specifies CASSLGHKNEQYF.

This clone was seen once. The CDR3 region has the DNA TGTGCCAGCAGCTCCGGACAGAACACCGGGGAGCTGTTTTTT. Its protein product is CASSSGQNTGELFF. The V call is TRBV7-2, the J call TRBJ2-2, with D perhaps matching TRBD1 (5 bases). Germline V gene lookup returns CDR1 SGHTA and CDR2 FQGNSA. With 4 bases removed from V and 1 base from J, the gap between germline ends came to 7 bases. The CDR3 has 14 residues.

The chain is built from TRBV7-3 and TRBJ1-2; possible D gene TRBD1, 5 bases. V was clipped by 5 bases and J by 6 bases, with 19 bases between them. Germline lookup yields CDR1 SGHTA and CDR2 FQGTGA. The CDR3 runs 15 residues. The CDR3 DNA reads TGTGCCAGCAGCCCCTCAGTCGCAGGGATTGATGGCTACACCTTC. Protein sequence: CASSPSVAGIDGYTF.

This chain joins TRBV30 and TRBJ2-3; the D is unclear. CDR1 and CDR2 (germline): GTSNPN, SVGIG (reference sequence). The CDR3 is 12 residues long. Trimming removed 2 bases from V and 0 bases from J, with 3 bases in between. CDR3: CAWSSSTDTQYF. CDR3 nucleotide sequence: TGTGCCTGGAGTAGCAGCACAGATACGCAGTATTTT.

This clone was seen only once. CDR3 DNA sequence: TGTGCCAGCAGAAGTGGACAGGGTAACACCGGGGAGCTGTTTTTT. It yields the protein CASRSGQGNTGELFF. The chain employs TRBV5-8 and TRBJ2-2; TRBD1 matches at 8 bases. Germline CDR1 SGHTS, CDR2 YDEGEE. CDR3 length: 15 residues. V shed 5 bases and J 2 bases; nucleotides not matched to a gene: 5.

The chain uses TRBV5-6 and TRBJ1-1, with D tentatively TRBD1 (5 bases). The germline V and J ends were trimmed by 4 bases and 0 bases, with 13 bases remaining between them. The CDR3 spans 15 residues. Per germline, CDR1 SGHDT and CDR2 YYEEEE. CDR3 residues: CASSESGLMNTEAFF. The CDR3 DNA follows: TGTGCCAGCAGCGAATCGGGACTTATGAACACTGAAGCTTTCTTT.

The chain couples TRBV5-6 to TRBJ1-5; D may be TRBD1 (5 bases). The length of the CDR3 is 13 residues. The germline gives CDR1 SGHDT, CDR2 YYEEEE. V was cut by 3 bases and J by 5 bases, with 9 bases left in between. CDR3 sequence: CASSSDRDQPQHF. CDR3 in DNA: TGTGCCAGCAGCTCAGACAGAGATCAGCCCCAGCATTTT.